The rows below give T cell receptor beta chains drawn from one sample of a study of blood T cell repertoires in COVID-19. Some clones are missing from TCRdb's copy, which holds only in-frame ones; the method was immunoSEQ multiplex PCR. In the table there are over 200,000 clones, 70% to 90% of which are singletons. Sequencing was performed on peripheral blood. The receptors shown here come from a woman between 40 and 50 years old with acute or convalescent COVID-19. Each CDR3 is given with its conserved first and last residue. The D gene is left open where the match is weak.

D gene	V gene	J gene	CDR3 protein
NA	TRBV10-3	TRBJ1-3	CAISESREQLHSGNTIYF
NA	TRBV19	TRBJ1-5	CASSIMQGGNQPQHF
TRBD1	TRBV6-1	TRBJ2-1	CASSEVRGRNNEQFF
NA	TRBV6-5	TRBJ2-1	CASSPAARNEQFF
NA	TRBV15	TRBJ1-5	CATSLRLVSGQPQHF
TRBD1	TRBV6-4	TRBJ1-5	CAGRVGQILNQPQHF
NA	TRBV4-1	TRBJ1-3	CASSHPWGSSGNTIYF
NA	TRBV23-1	TRBJ1-1	CASSPKHSNTEAFF
TRBD2	TRBV6-1	TRBJ2-3	CASSGFRAGETDTQYF
TRBD1	TRBV4-1	TRBJ1-5	CASSQVAGGSNQPQHF
NA	TRBV9	TRBJ2-2	CASSAPYTGELFF
NA	TRBV30	TRBJ2-4	CAWSLTIGKAKNIQYF
TRBD2	TRBV10-3	TRBJ2-1	CAIKAGGPNEQFF
NA	TRBV19	TRBJ2-1	CASRGSYNEQFF
NA	TRBV5-6	TRBJ1-1	CASSLGAGPMNTEAFF
NA	TRBV5-4	TRBJ1-1	CASSHREITEAFF
TRBD1	TRBV7-2	TRBJ1-5	CASSLEGQGNQPQHF
TRBD2	TRBV7-3	TRBJ2-3	CASSPGAGGKGPQYF
TRBD2	TRBV6-5	TRBJ2-1	CASQIYGGATWEQFF